The 28 T cell receptor beta chains below all came from one sample that was sequenced in a study of post-analysis software for immune sequencing data. Overall study results and limits: TRBV5-6, TRBV5-1 and TRBV20-1 were among 4 or 5 TRBV segments more frequent in patients than controls.

These receptors' targets are unknown. Unique molecular identifiers were built into the TCR beta cDNA libraries. TCRdb re-called the PCR reads with MiXCR, one entry per CDR3 protein. The sample lists 600,000 to 700,000 distinct CDR3 sequences, 55% to 60% occurring once. The specimen sequenced was blood. The receptors were gathered from a girl under 10 years old with multiple sclerosis.

This clonotype was counted a few times. The chain is built from TRBV7-9 and TRBJ2-1; D remains unclear. CDR1 is SEHNR and CDR2 is FQNEAQ in the germline V gene (reference sequence). The ends were cut back, 2 bases at V and 3 bases at J, with 11 bases in the middle. The CDR3 is 15 amino acids. The CDR3: CASSLKSAGYNEQFF. CDR3 bases: TGTGCCAGCAGCTTAAAGTCCGCAGGCTACAATGAGCAGTTCTTC.

V usage is TRBV10-3 and J usage is TRBJ2-7; D is unclear. The CDR3 sequence is 13 residues long. Trimming removed 4 bases from V and 3 bases from J, with 10 bases in between. Germline V gene sequence: CDR1 ENHRY, CDR2 SYGVKD. The CDR3 sequence: CAISVWPYYEQYF. DNA of the CDR3: TGTGCCATCAGTGTCTGGCCATACTACGAGCAGTACTTC.

This clonotype has more than one count but fewer than ten. V and J are TRBV7-8 and TRBJ2-3; TRBD2 aligns across 7 bases. CDR3 length equals 17 residues. The trim removed 6 bases at V and 2 bases at J, leaving 14 bases unmatched. Germline loops: CDR1 SGHVS, CDR2 FQNEAQ. This chain's CDR3 is CASSLGSGGRDTDTQYF. The CDR3 DNA reads as TGTGCCAGCAGTTTGGGTTCGGGAGGTAGGGACACAGATACGCAGTATTTT.

Points on this clonotype: At one of its ends the junction is not consistent with the germline gene, which may arise from a read error. V gene TRBV7-9 combines with J gene TRBJ2-1, with 7 nucleotides matching TRBD2. This CDR3 contains 16 residues. Germline lookup yields CDR1 SEHNR and CDR2 FQNEAQ (reference sequence). CDR3 in amino acids: CASGLGYFLAESEQFF. The CDR3 bases are TGTGCCAGCGGCTTAGGGTATTTCCTAGCGGAAAGTGAGCAGTTCTTC.

A few counts support this clonotype. The V call is TRBV10-3, the J call TRBJ2-7; D not resolved. Germline V gene data show CDR1 as ENHRY and CDR2 as SYGVKD. The CDR3 extends over 15 amino acids. V was shortened by 0 bases and J by 1 base, with 10 bases between the two germline ends. The CDR3 nucleotides read TGTGCCATCAGTGAGTCGGGCACGGAGTCCTACGAGCAGTACTTC. Translated, it gives CAISESGTESYEQYF.

Only a few counts were recorded for this clonotype. At one end, the junction sequence differs from germline, possibly due to a read error. This chain connects TRBV5-1 to TRBJ1-2, with 10 positions matching TRBD1. The CDR3 is made up of 13 amino acids. Per germline, CDR1 SGHRS and CDR2 YFSETQ. The CDR3 sequence is CASSGQGDYGYTF. The CDR3 DNA sequence: TGTGCCAGCAGCGGACAGGGGGACTATGGCTACACCTTC.

This clonotype was recorded only once. The chain recombines TRBV29-1 with TRBJ2-3, with D unclear. The CDR3 contains 11 residues. Germline values: CDR1 SQVTM, CDR2 ANQGSEA. V lost 4 bases and J lost 6, with 8 bases in between. Written as DNA, the CDR3 is TGCAGCGTTGTGCCTTACGATACGCAGTATTTT. Residues: CSVVPYDTQYF.

This clonotype came up a few times. This sequence joins TRBV4-3 and TRBJ2-1; 8 bases line up with TRBD1. The CDR3 sequence is 15 residues long. The germline gives CDR1 LGHNA, CDR2 YSLEER. J lost 8 bases, V lost 0 bases, and 6 bases had no gene match. The CDR3 loop is CASSQDTGGEDEQFF. CDR3 in DNA: TGCGCCAGCAGCCAAGATACAGGGGGTGAAGATGAGCAGTTCTTC.

This clonotype appeared once. CDR3 loop: CASSLMIQTYSNYGYTF. The CDR3 nucleotides are TGTGCCAGCAGCTTAATGATCCAAACCTATTCTAACTATGGCTACACCTTC. The chain is built from TRBV7-8 and TRBJ1-2; D remains ambiguous. The CDR3 contains 17 residues. In germline, CDR1 is SGHVS, CDR2 FQNEAQ. The V and J ends lost 2 bases and 0 bases respectively, with 16 bases between them.

This clonotype has more than one count but fewer than ten. V usage is TRBV7-3 and J usage is TRBJ2-7, with 7 positions matching TRBD1. The CDR3 is 14 amino acids. Germline CDR1 is SGHTA and CDR2 is FQGTGA. The J segment lost 3 bases and the V segment lost 5 bases, leaving 7 bases of the junction unmatched. CDR3 protein: CASSPAGGYYEQYF. Here the CDR3 DNA reads TGTGCCAGCAGCCCGGCAGGGGGTTACTACGAGCAGTACTTC. Complete variable domain (other parts from reference TRBV7-3 and TRBJ2-7): GAGVSQTPSNKVTEKGKYVELRCDPISGHTALYWYRQSLGQGPEFLIYFQGTGAADDSGLPNDRFFAVRPEGSVSTLKIQRTERGDSAVYLCASSPAGGYYEQYFGPGTRLTVT.

The J gene is TRBJ1-2, the V gene TRBV20-1; D gene ambiguous. The V gene lost 0 bases and the J gene lost 6 bases, with 11 bases spanning the gap. The length of the CDR3 is 13 residues. CDR1 DFQATT and CDR2 SNEGSKA come from the germline V gene (reference sequence). DNA of the CDR3: TGCAGTGCTAGAGAACGGCAAGCCCATGGCTACACCTTC. It yields the protein CSARERQAHGYTF.

The chain is built from TRBV4-2 and TRBJ2-1; no firm D call. Trimming stripped 1 base from V and 8 bases from J, with 9 bases between. Per germline, CDR1 LGHNA and CDR2 YNFKEQ. CDR3 length: 13 amino acids. The CDR3 DNA follows: TGTGCCAGCAGCCAAGCGGCTAACCATGAGCAGTTCTTC. It encodes CASSQAANHEQFF.

The CDR3 protein is CSVVTSGSADTQYF. The CDR3 region has the DNA TGCAGCGTTGTTACTAGCGGGAGCGCAGATACGCAGTATTTT. The chain has TRBV29-1 and TRBJ2-3; 11 positions agree with TRBD2. J lost 4 bases, V lost 4 bases, and 4 bases had no gene match. The germline V gene has CDR1 SQVTM and CDR2 ANQGSEA. This CDR3 spans 14 amino acids.

This rearrangement joins TRBV18 to TRBJ1-1; D call uncertain. The germline gives CDR1 KGHSH, CDR2 LQKENI. V was shortened by 6 bases and J by 2 bases, with 10 bases between the two germline ends. There are 13 residues in the CDR3. In DNA form, the CDR3 reads TGTGCCAGCTCTCTGTGGAGCAACACTGAAGCTTTCTTT. It translates to CASSLWSNTEAFF.

CDR3: CSAEGAGETQYF. CDR3 bases: TGCAGTGCGGAGGGGGCCGGAGAGACCCAGTACTTC. V usage is TRBV20-1 and J usage is TRBJ2-7; D perhaps matches TRBD1 (7 bases). The DNA end favors TRBJ2-5, so the J call may be wrong. The CDR3 has 12 residues. Germline V gene lookup returns CDR1 DFQATT and CDR2 SNEGSKA (reference sequence).

This clonotype was recorded only once. The J gene is TRBJ2-7, the V gene TRBV20-1; TRBD1 matches at 8 bases. Trimming removed 0 bases from V and 3 bases from J; junction bases left unmatched: 7. The CDR3 totals 15 residues. The germline V gene has CDR1 DFQATT and CDR2 SNEGSKA (reference sequence). The CDR3 DNA reads TGCAGTGCTAGAGATTATTCGGGACAGGACTACGAGCAGTACTTC. Amino acid sequence: CSARDYSGQDYEQYF.

This clonotype was detected only once. This chain connects TRBV3-1 to TRBJ2-4, with a tentative D call TRBD2 (6 bases). The V and J ends lost 6 bases and 13 bases respectively, with 31 bases between them. The germline V gene encodes CDR1 LGHDT and CDR2 YNNKEL (reference sequence). The CDR3 is made up of 17 amino acids. The CDR3 loop is CASRHLGGLPRTDEQYF. CDR3 nucleotide sequence: TGTGCCAGCAGACACCTAGGAGGGCTCCCCCGGACGGATGAGCAGTACTTC.

This clonotype was recorded a few times. The rearrangement uses TRBV24-1 and TRBJ2-5; TRBD1 aligns across 10 bases. CDR1 and CDR2 (germline): KGHDR, SFDVKD. V dropped 9 bases and J dropped 5; count of bases not matched to a gene: 2. This CDR3 spans 12 amino acids. For the CDR3, the DNA is TGTGCCACCTCGGGACAGGGGGAGACCCAGTACTTC. It translates to CATSGQGETQYF.

In this sample, this clonotype turned up a few times. Germline is not matched at one junction end, which may reflect a read error. This chain links TRBV9 with TRBJ2-3; D remains ambiguous. The CDR3 has 8 amino acids. CDR1 is SGDLS, CDR2 YYNGEE, per germline. CDR3 DNA: TGTGCCAGCAGGGTAGAGTATTTT. Translation gives CASRVEYF.

This chain uses TRBV7-2 with TRBJ2-1; D gene unclear. The ends were cut back, 4 bases at V and 3 bases at J, with 13 bases in the middle. CDR3 size: 15 residues. Germline-derived CDR1 and CDR2 are SGHTA and FQGNSA. CDR3 sequence: CASSSTRTFYNEQFF. CDR3 nucleotides: TGTGCCAGCAGCTCCACCCGTACCTTCTACAATGAGCAGTTCTTC.

The chain is built from TRBV21-1 and TRBJ2-4. TRBV21-1 is annotated as a pseudogene. The CDR3 totals 15 residues. The CDR3 loop reads CASSKESSPKNIQYF. CDR3 DNA sequence: TGTGCCAGCAGCAAAGAGTCTAGCCCGAAAAACATTCAGTACTTC.

The chain joins TRBV20-1 to TRBJ2-3; 12 positions match TRBD2. V gave up 3 bases and J gave up 7 bases; unmatched junction bases: 5. This CDR3 contains 14 residues. The germline V gene encodes CDR1 DFQATT and CDR2 SNEGSKA (reference sequence). CDR3 in amino acids: CSASPSGGANTQYF. In DNA form, the CDR3 reads TGCAGTGCTAGCCCTAGCGGGGGGGCTAATACGCAGTATTTT.

This chain joins TRBV6-5 and TRBJ2-1; D is ambiguous. CDR1 is MNHEY and CDR2 is SVGAGI in the germline V gene. The CDR3 loop spans 14 amino acids. V was shortened by 6 bases and J by 6 bases, with 15 bases between the two germline ends. CDR3 nucleotides: TGTGCCAGCAGCCAACCCCCTTCGGGCAATGAGCAGTTCTTC. Amino acid sequence: CASSQPPSGNEQFF.

This clonotype has only a few counts. The chain carries TRBV5-1 and TRBJ2-4; 9 bases match TRBD2. The end of the DNA aligns better with TRBJ2-7, so the J call may be wrong. Looked up from germline, CDR1 is SGHRS and CDR2 is YFSETQ. The CDR3 is 15 amino acids. CDR3: CASSLLAGADYEQYF. For the CDR3, the DNA is TGCGCCAGCAGCTTGTTAGCGGGAGCAGACTACGAGCAGTACTTC.

As concerns this clonotype: One junction end does not reproduce the germline sequence, and a read error may be involved. The chain has TRBV7-2 and TRBJ2-3; TRBD2 agrees at 8 bases. This CDR3 is 14 amino acids long. CDR1 SGHTA and CDR2 FQGNSA come from the germline V gene. The DNA for the CDR3 is TGTGCCAGCACGGGAGGGTCCCCTACAGATGCGCAGTATTTT. Protein sequence: CASTGGSPTDAQYF.

This chain uses TRBV25-1 with TRBJ1-2; no definite D call. The CDR3 has 14 amino acids. Germline loops: CDR1 MGHDK, CDR2 SYGVNS. The V end was cut by 6 bases, the J end by 0 bases, with 11 bases between. The DNA of the CDR3 is TGTGCCAGCAGATCCGACACAGCTAACTATGGCTACACCTTC. Its translation is CASRSDTANYGYTF.

The table lists this clonotype with a few counts. V usage is TRBV4-1 and J usage is TRBJ2-7, with 7 bases matching TRBD2. Trimming at V came to 4 bases and at J to 5 bases, leaving 5 bases not matched to a gene. Looked up from germline, CDR1 is MGHRA and CDR2 is YSYEKL. The CDR3 extends over 13 amino acids. DNA for the CDR3: TGCGCCAGCAGCCCGGGAGGATTGGACGAGCAGTACTTC. It yields the protein CASSPGGLDEQYF.

This clonotype turned up a few times. CDR3 nucleotides: TGTGCCAGCAGCGTAGGAGCGGACAGAAGTAGCTACGAGCAGTACTTC. Translating gives CASSVGADRSSYEQYF. This sequence joins TRBV9 and TRBJ2-7; weak D call: TRBD1 (6 bases). Germline CDR1 and CDR2: SGDLS and YYNGEE. This CDR3 has 16 residues. Trimming removed 0 bases from V and 3 bases from J, with 16 bases in between.